What follows is one TCR beta chain and its context. Its antigen remains unidentified. In the PCR, 60 Vbeta and 13 Jbeta primers were used. Sequencing was performed with immunoSEQ multiplex PCR; in TCRdb, only in-frame clones are kept and a portion is missing. The table shows 200,000 or so clones, with approximately 78% occurring only once. The data stem from a study of cytomegalovirus exposure and HLA in healthy donors. Findings and limits, study-wide: After further analysis at a later stage, around 17,000 TCR beta sequences were associated with HLA alleles at 0.05 false discovery rate. The classifier was said to identify cytomegalovirus status with high specificity and sensitivity. Reportedly, TCR beta sequences accurately predicted HLA-A and HLA-B alleles in most subjects. Specific recognition of CMV antigens was confirmed in vitro for a few chains (all CMV-associated).

What was sequenced was PBMCs. The clonotype originates from a woman aged 45-65 years in good health and CMV-seropositive.

For the CDR3, the DNA is TGTGCCAGCAGCAGAGGGGACAGGGGGAATGAGCAGTTCTTC. This sequence encodes CASSRGDRGNEQFF. The chain links TRBV6-5 to TRBJ2-1, with TRBD1 matching over 11 bases. Trimming removed 6 bases from V and 7 bases from J; junction bases left unmatched: 5. The CDR3 has 14 amino acids. Germline V gene lookup returns CDR1 MNHEY and CDR2 SVGAGI.